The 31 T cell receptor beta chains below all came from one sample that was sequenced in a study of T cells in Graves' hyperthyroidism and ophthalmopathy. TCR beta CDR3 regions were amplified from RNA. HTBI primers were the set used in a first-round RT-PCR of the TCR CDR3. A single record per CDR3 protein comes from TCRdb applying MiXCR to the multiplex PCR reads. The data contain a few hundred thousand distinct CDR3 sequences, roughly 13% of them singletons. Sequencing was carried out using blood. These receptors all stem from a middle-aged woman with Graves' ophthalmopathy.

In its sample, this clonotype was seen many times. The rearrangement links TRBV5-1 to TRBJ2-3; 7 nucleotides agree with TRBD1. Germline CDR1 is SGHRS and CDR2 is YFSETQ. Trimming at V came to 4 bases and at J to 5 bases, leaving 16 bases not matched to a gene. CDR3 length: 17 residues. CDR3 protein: CASSKSTGLQAGDTQYF. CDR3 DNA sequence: TGCGCCAGCAGCAAATCGACAGGGCTGCAGGCAGGAGATACGCAGTATTTT.

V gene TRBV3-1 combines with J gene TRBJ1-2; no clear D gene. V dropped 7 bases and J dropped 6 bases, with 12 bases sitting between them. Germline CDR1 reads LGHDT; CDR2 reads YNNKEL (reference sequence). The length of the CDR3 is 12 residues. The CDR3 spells CASIREVDGYTF. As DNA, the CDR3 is TGTGCCAGCATCCGAGAGGTCGATGGCTACACCTTC.

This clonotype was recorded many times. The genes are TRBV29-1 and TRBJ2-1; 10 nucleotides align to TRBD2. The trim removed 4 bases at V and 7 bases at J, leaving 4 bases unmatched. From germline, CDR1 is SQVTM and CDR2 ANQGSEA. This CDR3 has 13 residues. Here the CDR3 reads CSVVLAGVNEQFF. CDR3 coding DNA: TGCAGCGTTGTTCTAGCGGGAGTTAATGAGCAGTTCTTC.

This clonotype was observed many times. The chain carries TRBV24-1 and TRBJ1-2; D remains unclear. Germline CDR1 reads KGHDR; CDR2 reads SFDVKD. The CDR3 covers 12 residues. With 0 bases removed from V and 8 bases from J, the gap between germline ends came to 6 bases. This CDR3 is CATSDLQRGYTF. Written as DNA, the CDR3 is TGTGCCACCAGTGATTTGCAACGGGGCTACACCTTC.

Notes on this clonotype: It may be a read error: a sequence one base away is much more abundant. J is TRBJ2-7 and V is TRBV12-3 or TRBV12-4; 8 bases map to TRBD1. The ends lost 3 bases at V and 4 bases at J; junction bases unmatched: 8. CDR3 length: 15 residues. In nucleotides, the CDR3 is TGTGCCAGCAGTTTTGGGGCAGGGGGCGAGTACGAGCAGTACTTC. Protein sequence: CASSFGAGGEYEQYF.

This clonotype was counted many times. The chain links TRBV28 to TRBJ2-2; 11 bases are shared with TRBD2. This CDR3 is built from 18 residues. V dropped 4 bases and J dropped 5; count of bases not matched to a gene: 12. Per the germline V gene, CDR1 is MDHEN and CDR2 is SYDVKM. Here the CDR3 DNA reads TGTGCCAGCAGTTCACAAAAACTAGCGGGAGTCTTAACCGGGGAGCTGTTTTTT. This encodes CASSSQKLAGVLTGELFF.

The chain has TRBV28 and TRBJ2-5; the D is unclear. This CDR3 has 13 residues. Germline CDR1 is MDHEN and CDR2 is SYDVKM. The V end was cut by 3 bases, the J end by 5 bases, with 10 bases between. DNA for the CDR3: TGTGCCAGCAGTTTGGGCATTTCGGAGACCCAGTACTTC. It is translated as CASSLGISETQYF.

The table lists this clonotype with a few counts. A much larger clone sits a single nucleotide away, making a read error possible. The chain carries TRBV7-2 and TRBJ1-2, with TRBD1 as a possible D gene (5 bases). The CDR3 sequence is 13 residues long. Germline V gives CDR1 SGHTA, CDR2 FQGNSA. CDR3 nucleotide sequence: TGTGCCAGCAGCTTACAAGGACACTATGGCTACGCCTTC. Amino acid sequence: CASSLQGHYGYAF.

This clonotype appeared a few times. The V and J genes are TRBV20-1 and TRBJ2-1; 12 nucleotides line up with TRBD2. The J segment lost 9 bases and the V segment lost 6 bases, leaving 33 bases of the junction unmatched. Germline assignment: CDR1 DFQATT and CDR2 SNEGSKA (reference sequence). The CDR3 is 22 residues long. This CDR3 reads CSARNLGTLTTSGSTEIGEQFF. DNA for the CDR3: TGCAGTGCCAGAAACCTAGGCACCCTCACGACTAGCGGGAGCACTGAAATTGGTGAGCAGTTCTTC.

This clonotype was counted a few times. In DNA form, the CDR3 reads TGCAGCGTTGAAGGGACAGATTTCTATGGCTACACCTTC. Translated, it gives CSVEGTDFYGYTF. The J gene is TRBJ1-2, the V gene TRBV29-1, with a possible D match to TRBD1 (6 bases). V dropped 1 base and J dropped 4 bases, with 10 bases sitting between them. CDR1 and CDR2 (germline): SQVTM, ANQGSEA. This CDR3 has 13 amino acids.

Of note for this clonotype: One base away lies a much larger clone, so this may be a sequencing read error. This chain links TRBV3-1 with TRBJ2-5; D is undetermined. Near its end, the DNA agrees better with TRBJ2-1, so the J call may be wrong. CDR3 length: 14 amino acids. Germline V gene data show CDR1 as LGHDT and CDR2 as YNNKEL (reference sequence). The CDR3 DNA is TGTGCCAGCAGCCAAGTAGACTTTAAAGAGACCCAGTTCTTC. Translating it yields CASSQVDFKETQFF.

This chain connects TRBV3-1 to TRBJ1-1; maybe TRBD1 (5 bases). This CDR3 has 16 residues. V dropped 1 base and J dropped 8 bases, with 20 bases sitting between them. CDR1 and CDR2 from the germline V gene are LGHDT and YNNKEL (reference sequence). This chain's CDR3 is CASSQAKVIPWTEAFF. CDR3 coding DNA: TGTGCCAGCAGCCAAGCCAAAGTAATACCATGGACAGAAGCTTTCTTT.

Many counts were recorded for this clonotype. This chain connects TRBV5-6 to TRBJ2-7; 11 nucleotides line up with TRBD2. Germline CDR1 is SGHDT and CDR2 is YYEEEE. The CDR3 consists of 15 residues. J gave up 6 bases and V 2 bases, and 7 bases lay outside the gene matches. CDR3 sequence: CASSFLLAGAGEQYF. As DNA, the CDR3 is TGTGCCAGCAGCTTTTTACTAGCGGGAGCGGGCGAGCAGTACTTC.

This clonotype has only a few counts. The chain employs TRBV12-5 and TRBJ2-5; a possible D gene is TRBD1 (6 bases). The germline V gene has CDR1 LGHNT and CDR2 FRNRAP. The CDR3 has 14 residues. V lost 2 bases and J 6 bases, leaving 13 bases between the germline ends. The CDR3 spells CASGLYTGRKTQYF. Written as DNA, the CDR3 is TGTGCTAGTGGTTTGTACACAGGGAGAAAGACCCAGTACTTC.

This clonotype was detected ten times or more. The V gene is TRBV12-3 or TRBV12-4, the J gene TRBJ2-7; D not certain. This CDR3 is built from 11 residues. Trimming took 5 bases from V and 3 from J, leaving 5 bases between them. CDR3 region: CASSHGYEQYF. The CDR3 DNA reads TGTGCCAGCAGTCACGGCTACGAGCAGTACTTC.

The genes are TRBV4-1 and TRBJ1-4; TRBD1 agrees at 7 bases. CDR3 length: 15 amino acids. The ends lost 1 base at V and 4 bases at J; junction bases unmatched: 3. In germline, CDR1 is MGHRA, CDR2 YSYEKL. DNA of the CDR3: TGCGCCAGCAGCCAAGGGGACAGAGATAATGAAAAACTGTTTTTT. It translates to CASSQGDRDNEKLFF.

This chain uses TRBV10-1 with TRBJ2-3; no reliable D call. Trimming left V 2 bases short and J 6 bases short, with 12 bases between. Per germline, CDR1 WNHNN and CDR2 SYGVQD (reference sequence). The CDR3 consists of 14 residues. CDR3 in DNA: TGCGCCAGCAGTGAGAGTCTTCTCCAGGATACGCAGTATTTT. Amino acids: CASSESLLQDTQYF.

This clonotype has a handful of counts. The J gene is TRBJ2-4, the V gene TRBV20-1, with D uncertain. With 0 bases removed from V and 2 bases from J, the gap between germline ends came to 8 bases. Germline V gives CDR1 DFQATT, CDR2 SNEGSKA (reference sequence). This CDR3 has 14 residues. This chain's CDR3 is CSARDPPTKNIQYF. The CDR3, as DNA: TGCAGTGCTAGAGATCCCCCGACCAAAAACATTCAGTACTTC.

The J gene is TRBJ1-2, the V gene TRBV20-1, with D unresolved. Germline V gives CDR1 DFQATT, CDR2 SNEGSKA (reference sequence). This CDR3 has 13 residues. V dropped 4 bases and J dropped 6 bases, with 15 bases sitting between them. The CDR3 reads CSATPDIGDGYTF. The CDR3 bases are TGCAGTGCTACCCCCGACATCGGTGATGGCTACACCTTC.

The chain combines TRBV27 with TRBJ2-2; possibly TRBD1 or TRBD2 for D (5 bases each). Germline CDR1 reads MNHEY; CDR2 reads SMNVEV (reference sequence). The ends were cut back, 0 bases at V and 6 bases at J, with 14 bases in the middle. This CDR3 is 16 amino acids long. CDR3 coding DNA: TGTGCCAGCAGTTTATCGGTCACGGGGCCACCCGGGGAGCTGTTTTTT. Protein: CASSLSVTGPPGELFF.

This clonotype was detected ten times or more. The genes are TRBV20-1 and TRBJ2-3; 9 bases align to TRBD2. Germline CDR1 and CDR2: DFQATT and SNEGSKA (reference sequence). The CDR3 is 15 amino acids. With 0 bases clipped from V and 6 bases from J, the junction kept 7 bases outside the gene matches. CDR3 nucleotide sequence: TGCAGTGCTAGAGATGGCGGGGGGGCAGGCGATACGCAGTATTTT. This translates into CSARDGGGAGDTQYF.

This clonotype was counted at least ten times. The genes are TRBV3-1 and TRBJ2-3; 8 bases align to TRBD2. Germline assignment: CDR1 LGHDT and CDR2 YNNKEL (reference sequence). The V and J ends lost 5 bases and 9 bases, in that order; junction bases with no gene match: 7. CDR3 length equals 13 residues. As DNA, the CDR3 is TGTGCCAGCAGCGATGGGACTAGTCGAACGCAGTATTTT. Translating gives CASSDGTSRTQYF.

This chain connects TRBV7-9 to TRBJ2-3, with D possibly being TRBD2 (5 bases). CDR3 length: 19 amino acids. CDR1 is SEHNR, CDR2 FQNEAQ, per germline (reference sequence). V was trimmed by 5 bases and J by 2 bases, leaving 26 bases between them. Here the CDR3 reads CASSRDVWADGEFTDTQYF. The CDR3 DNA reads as TGTGCCAGCAGCCGGGATGTATGGGCTGATGGCGAGTTCACAGATACGCAGTATTTT. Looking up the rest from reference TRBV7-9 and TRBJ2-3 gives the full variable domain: DTGVSQNPRHKITKRGQNVTFRCDPISEHNRLYWYRQTLGQGPEFLTYFQNEAQLEKSRLLSDRFSAERPKGSFSTLEIQRTEQGDSAMYLCASSRDVWADGEFTDTQYFGPGTRLTVL.

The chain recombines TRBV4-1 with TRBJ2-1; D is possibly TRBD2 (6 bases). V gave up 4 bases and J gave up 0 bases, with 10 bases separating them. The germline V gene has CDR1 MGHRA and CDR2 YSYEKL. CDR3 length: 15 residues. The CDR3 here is CASSREDSSYNEQFF. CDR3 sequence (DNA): TGCGCCAGCAGCCGGGAGGATAGCTCCTACAATGAGCAGTTCTTC.

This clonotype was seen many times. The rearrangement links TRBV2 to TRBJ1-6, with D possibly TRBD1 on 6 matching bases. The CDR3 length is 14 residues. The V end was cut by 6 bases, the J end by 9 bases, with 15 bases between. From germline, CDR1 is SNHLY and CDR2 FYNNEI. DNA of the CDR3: TGTGCCAGCAGACCCGGGGGGGCTGTTTCACCCCTCCACTTT. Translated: CASRPGGAVSPLHF.

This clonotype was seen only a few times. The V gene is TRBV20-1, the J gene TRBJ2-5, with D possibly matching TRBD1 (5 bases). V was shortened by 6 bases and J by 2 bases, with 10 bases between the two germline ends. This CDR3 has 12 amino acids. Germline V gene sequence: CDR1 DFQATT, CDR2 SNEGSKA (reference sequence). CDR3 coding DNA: TGCAGTGCAACCCGACAGCAAGAGACCCAGTACTTC. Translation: CSATRQQETQYF.

Here the CDR3 reads CSARREPVNTGELFF. CDR3 coding DNA: TGCAGTGCTAGACGGGAGCCGGTGAACACCGGGGAGCTGTTTTTT. The chain employs TRBV20-1 and TRBJ2-2; D is perhaps TRBD2 (6 bases). Germline lookup yields CDR1 DFQATT and CDR2 SNEGSKA (reference sequence). The V and J ends lost 2 bases and 1 base respectively, with 11 bases between them. This CDR3 is built from 15 residues.

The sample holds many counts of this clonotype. The DNA for the CDR3 is TGTGCCAGCGGGTTCGAGACCCAGTACTTC. It codes for CASGFETQYF. The rearrangement uses TRBV11-3 and TRBJ2-5; D not certain. The germline V and J ends were trimmed by 8 bases and 5 bases, with 6 bases remaining between them. Germline assignment: CDR1 SGHNT and CDR2 YENEEA. The CDR3 totals 10 residues. The variable domain in full, with the rest retrieved from reference TRBV11-3 and TRBJ2-5, is EAGVVQSPRYKIIEKKQPVAFWCNPISGHNTLYWYLQNLGQGPELLIRYENEEAVDDSQLPKDRFSAERLKGVDSTLKIQPAELGDSAVYLCASGFETQYFGPGTRLLVL.

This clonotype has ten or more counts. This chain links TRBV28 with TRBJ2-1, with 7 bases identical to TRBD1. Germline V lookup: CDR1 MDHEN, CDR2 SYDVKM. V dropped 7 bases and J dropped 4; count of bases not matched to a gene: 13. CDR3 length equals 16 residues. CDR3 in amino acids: CASTVRAGTVYNEQFF. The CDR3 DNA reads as TGTGCCAGCACAGTTCGAGCCGGGACAGTATACAATGAGCAGTTCTTC.

The CDR3 loop is CATRADRVGQQPQHF. The CDR3 bases are TGTGCCACCAGGGCTGACAGAGTAGGGCAGCAGCCCCAGCATTTT. The chain carries TRBV15 and TRBJ1-5; D possibly corresponds to TRBD1 (5 bases). From germline, CDR1 is LNHNV and CDR2 YYDKDF (reference sequence). This CDR3 contains 15 residues. Trimming took off 6 bases at V and 7 bases at J, with 19 bases between the two ends.

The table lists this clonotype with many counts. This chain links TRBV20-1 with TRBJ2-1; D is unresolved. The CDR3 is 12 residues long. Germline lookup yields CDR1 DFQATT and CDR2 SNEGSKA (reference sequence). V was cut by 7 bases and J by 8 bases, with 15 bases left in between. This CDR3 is CSGSRVGDEQFF. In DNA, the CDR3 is TGCAGTGGTAGTCGAGTGGGCGATGAGCAGTTCTTC.